One T cell receptor beta chain is described in this entry. What it binds is not known. This sample was taken from a study of cytomegalovirus exposure and HLA in healthy donors. Overall study results and limits: Associated with cytomegalovirus, according to the listing, were 150 to 200 TCR beta chains. Reportedly, TCR beta sequences accurately predicted HLA-A and HLA-B alleles in most subjects.

PCR involved 60 Vbeta and 13 Jbeta primers. Sequencing used immunoSEQ multiplex PCR; TCRdb keeps in-frame clones, though not all of them. Counted here are about 130,000 clones, around 82% occurring once; the ten biggest clones make up more than 1.5%. The CDR3 consists of 14 residues. In germline, CDR1 is KGHSH, CDR2 LQKENI. Between the trimmed V and J ends, which lost 2 bases and 3 bases, there was a span of 10 bases. The study sampled nominally healthy donors, though unrecorded immune exposures were likely. The rearrangement joins TRBV18 to TRBJ1-2, with D perhaps TRBD1 (6 bases). This TCR derives from a boy under 18 in good health and CMV-seronegative. The specimen was PBMCs. DNA for the CDR3: TGTGCCAGCTCACCATACGCAGGGGACTATGGCTACACCTTC. This encodes CASSPYAGDYGYTF.